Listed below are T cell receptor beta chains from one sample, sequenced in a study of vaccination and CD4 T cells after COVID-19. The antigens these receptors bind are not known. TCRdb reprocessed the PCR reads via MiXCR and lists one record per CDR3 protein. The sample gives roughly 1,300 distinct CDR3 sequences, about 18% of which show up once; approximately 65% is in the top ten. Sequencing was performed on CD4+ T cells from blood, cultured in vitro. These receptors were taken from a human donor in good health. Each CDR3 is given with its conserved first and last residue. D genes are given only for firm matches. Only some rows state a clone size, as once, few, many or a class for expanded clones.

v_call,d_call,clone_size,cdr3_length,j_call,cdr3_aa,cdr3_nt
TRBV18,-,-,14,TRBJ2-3,CASSQGSMTDTQYF,TGTGCCAGCTCACAGGGTAGTATGACAGATACGCAGTATTTT
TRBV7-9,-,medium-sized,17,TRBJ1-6,CASSFRALGSYNSPLHF,TGTGCCAGCAGCTTCCGGGCCTTGGGCTCCTATAATTCACCCCTCCACTTT
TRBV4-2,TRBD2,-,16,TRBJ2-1,CASSQSSGRSYNEQFF,TGTGCCAGCAGCCAATCCAGCGGGAGATCCTACAATGAGCAGTTCTTC
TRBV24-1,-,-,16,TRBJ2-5,CATSDNQGAIQETQYF,TGTGCCACCAGTGATAATCAGGGTGCAATACAAGAGACCCAGTACTTC
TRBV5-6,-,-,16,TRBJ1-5,CASSLGAGGGNQPQHF,TGTGCCAGCAGCTTGGGAGCCGGGGGCGGCAATCAGCCCCAGCATTTT
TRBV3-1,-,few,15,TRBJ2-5,CASTPAQSGGETQYF,TGTGCCAGCACTCCGGCTCAATCCGGTGGGGAGACCCAGTACTTC
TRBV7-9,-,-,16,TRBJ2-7,CASSLEGSARPYEQYF,TGTGCCAGCAGCTTAGAGGGCAGTGCTAGACCCTACGAGCAGTACTTC
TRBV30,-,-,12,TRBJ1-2,CAWGQFNYGYTF,TGTGCCTGGGGACAGTTCAACTATGGCTACACCTTC
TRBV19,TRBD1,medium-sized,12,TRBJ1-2,CAGRDRVYGYTF,TGTGCCGGCCGGGACAGGGTCTATGGCTACACCTTC
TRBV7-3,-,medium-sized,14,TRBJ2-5,CASSPGTSLMTQYF,TGTGCCAGCAGCCCCGGGACTTCCCTGATGACCCAGTACTTC
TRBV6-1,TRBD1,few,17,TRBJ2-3,CASSEALKTGGTDTQYF,TGTGCCAGCAGTGAAGCGCTTAAGACAGGGGGCACAGATACGCAGTATTTT
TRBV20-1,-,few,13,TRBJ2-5,CSAQRGTQETQYF,TGCAGTGCCCAGCGCGGGACACAAGAGACCCAGTACTTC
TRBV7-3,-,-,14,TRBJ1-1,CASSSTGRITEAFF,TGTGCCAGCAGCTCCACAGGGCGGATCACTGAAGCTTTCTTT
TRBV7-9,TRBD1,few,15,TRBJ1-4,CASSLGQGSGEKLFF,TGTGCCAGCAGCTTAGGACAGGGTTCGGGTGAAAAACTGTTTTTT